The 30 T cell receptor beta chains listed next were all sequenced from one sample in a study of cytomegalovirus exposure and HLA in healthy donors. It was with 60 Vbeta and 13 Jbeta primers that the PCR ran. TCRdb's copy holds only in-frame clones and misses some; the assay was immunoSEQ multiplex PCR. The repertoire holds approximately 190,000 clones, about four fifths seen once, with around 5.9% in the top ten. The sequenced sample was PBMCs. These TCRs come from a woman younger than 45 in good health and CMV-seropositive.

V is TRBV6-1 and J is TRBJ2-2; the D gene is possibly TRBD2 (5 bases). The V gene's germline CDR1 is MNHNS and CDR2 SASEGT. V was cut by 1 base and J by 7 bases, with 10 bases left in between. This CDR3 has 14 amino acids. DNA of the CDR3: TGTGCCAGCAGTGAAGGGAGGTGGGGCGGGGAGCTGTTTTTT. Its protein product is CASSEGRWGGELFF.

V gene TRBV19 combines with J gene TRBJ2-3, with 8 positions matching TRBD1. This CDR3 has 15 residues. The germline CDR1 and CDR2 sequences are LNHDA and SQIVND (reference sequence). Trimming at V came to 3 bases and at J to 2 bases, leaving 4 bases not matched to a gene. The CDR3, as DNA: TGTGCCAGTAGTATCCAGGGGGCCCTCACAGATACGCAGTATTTT. Residues: CASSIQGALTDTQYF.

This chain uses TRBV5-1 with TRBJ2-4; D perhaps matches TRBD1 (6 bases). The germline V and J ends were trimmed by 0 bases and 2 bases, with 9 bases remaining between them. This CDR3 is built from 15 residues. CDR1 SGHRS and CDR2 YFSETQ come from the germline V gene. The CDR3 loop reads CASSLAGAPKNIQYF. The CDR3 nucleotides read TGCGCCAGCAGCTTGGCAGGGGCTCCCAAAAACATTCAGTACTTC.

The chain carries TRBV9 and TRBJ2-7; D is ambiguous. In germline, CDR1 is SGDLS, CDR2 YYNGEE. This CDR3 is 13 amino acids long. The V and J ends lost 0 bases and 3 bases respectively, with 7 bases between them. The DNA of the CDR3 is TGTGCCAGCAGCGTAGACACGGGCTACGAGCAGTACTTC. This encodes CASSVDTGYEQYF.

The V and J genes are TRBV5-6 and TRBJ2-5; possibly TRBD1 for D (5 bases). Germline CDR1 and CDR2: SGHDT and YYEEEE. Deletions cut 4 bases from V and 3 bases from J, with 13 bases between. This CDR3 has 14 residues. The DNA of the CDR3 is TGTGCCAGCAGCCCGGTGGGCAGGGAAGAGACCCAGTACTTC. This codes for CASSPVGREETQYF.

The chain employs TRBV13 and TRBJ1-2, with a weak D call TRBD1 (6 bases). CDR1 is PRHDT, CDR2 FYEKMQ, per germline (reference sequence). The V end lost 5 bases, the J end lost 1 base, and 11 bases lay between the germline ends. The length of the CDR3 is 14 residues. The CDR3 loop reads CASSPDSFNYGYTF. The DNA of the CDR3 is TGTGCCAGCAGCCCGGACAGCTTTAACTATGGCTACACCTTC. Combining the CDR3 with reference TRBV13 and TRBJ1-2 gives the whole variable domain AAGVIQSPRHLIKEKRETATLKCYPIPRHDTVYWYQQGPGQDPQFLISFYEKMQSDKGSIPDRFSAQQFSDYHSELNMSSLELGDSALYFCASSPDSFNYGYTFGSGTRLTVV.

The rearrangement links TRBV7-6 to TRBJ1-1, with D possibly TRBD1 on 5 matching bases. The germline V gene encodes CDR1 SGHVS and CDR2 FNYEAQ. V lost 2 bases, J lost 3 bases, and 19 bases lay in between. CDR3 length: 17 residues. As DNA, the CDR3 is TGTGCCAGCAGCTTATATCAGTTCACCCCGGGGGACACTGAAGCTTTCTTT. Encoded protein: CASSLYQFTPGDTEAFF.

V usage is TRBV21-1 and J usage is TRBJ2-3; TRBD1, as called in the table, went unchecked against the DNA. TRBV21-1 is listed as a pseudogene. This CDR3 is 14 amino acids long. The CDR3 protein is CASRRDRSTDTQYF. The DNA for the CDR3 is TGTGCCAGCAGACGGGACAGGAGCACAGATACGCAGTATTTT.

The chain combines TRBV7-2 with TRBJ2-7, with D unresolved. The CDR3 totals 12 residues. Trimming stripped 5 bases from V and 3 bases from J, with 8 bases between. Per germline, CDR1 SGHTA and CDR2 FQGNSA. CDR3 bases: TGTGCCAGCAGCACCTCCAGCTACGAGCAGTACTTC. This sequence encodes CASSTSSYEQYF.

The V call is TRBV6-5, the J call TRBJ2-7; 11 bases match TRBD2. V gave up 11 bases and J gave up 3 bases; unmatched junction bases: 3. Germline loops: CDR1 MNHEY, CDR2 SVGAGI. The CDR3 has 12 amino acids. The CDR3 sequence is CACGTSGYEQYF. CDR3 DNA sequence: TGTGCCTGCGGGACTAGCGGCTACGAGCAGTACTTC.

The V and J genes are TRBV5-4 and TRBJ2-6, with a tentative D call TRBD2 (5 bases). The germline V gene encodes CDR1 SGHNT and CDR2 YYREEE (reference sequence). Trimming took 2 bases from V and 0 from J, leaving 12 bases between them. This CDR3 spans 17 amino acids. CDR3 DNA: TGTGCCAGCAGCTTACCCACGGGGAACTCTGGGGCCAACGTCCTGACTTTC. Its protein product is CASSLPTGNSGANVLTF.

The chain recombines TRBV6-5 with TRBJ2-5, with 12 positions matching TRBD2. The CDR3 is made up of 14 amino acids. Losses at the gene ends were 8 bases for V and 6 bases for J; bases not matched to a gene: 7. Germline CDR1 and CDR2: MNHEY and SVGAGI. CDR3 region: CASGGTSGRQTQYF. Written as DNA, the CDR3 is TGTGCCAGCGGGGGAACTAGCGGGAGGCAGACCCAGTACTTC.

This clone showed up many times. This rearrangement joins TRBV2 to TRBJ2-1; 7 bases fit TRBD1. The germline V gene has CDR1 SNHLY and CDR2 FYNNEI. This CDR3 region has 14 residues. V dropped 1 base and J dropped 8; count of bases not matched to a gene: 5. This chain's CDR3 is CASSEDQGVDEQFF. The CDR3 DNA sequence: TGTGCCAGCAGTGAAGACCAGGGGGTGGATGAGCAGTTCTTC.

This clone was picked up one time. This chain links TRBV25-1 with TRBJ1-2; 9 bases are shared with TRBD1. Losses at the gene ends were 4 bases for V and 13 bases for J; bases not matched to a gene: 10. The germline V gene encodes CDR1 MGHDK and CDR2 SYGVNS. This CDR3 region has 13 residues. In nucleotides, the CDR3 is TGTGCCAGCAGTGGGACAGGGGCGATTAGTCCCACCTTC. It is translated as CASSGTGAISPTF.

V usage is TRBV5-1 and J usage is TRBJ2-1; TRBD2 aligns across 7 bases. Unmatched junction bases numbered 2, after V lost 0 bases and J lost 2 bases. The CDR3 length is 15 residues. Germline CDR1 reads SGHRS; CDR2 reads YFSETQ. The CDR3 nucleotides read TGCGCCAGCAGCTTGGGCCTAGCGGCCTACAATGAGCAGTTCTTC. The encoded protein is CASSLGLAAYNEQFF.

The chain is built from TRBV10-2 and TRBJ1-2; D is ambiguous. Per germline, CDR1 WSHSY and CDR2 SAAADI. CDR3 length equals 14 residues. V was trimmed by 6 bases and J by 0 bases, leaving 11 bases between them. The CDR3 sequence is CASSLTPPNYGYTF. In DNA, the CDR3 is TGCGCCAGCAGCTTGACACCGCCTAACTATGGCTACACCTTC.

J is TRBJ2-1 and V is TRBV19, with TRBD2 identical over 13 bases. Per the germline V gene, CDR1 is LNHDA and CDR2 is SQIVND (reference sequence). The ends lost 8 bases at V and 8 bases at J; junction bases unmatched: 9. The CDR3 extends over 15 amino acids. CDR3 in amino acids: CASRGLAGIGDEQFF. CDR3 sequence (DNA): TGTGCCAGTCGGGGACTAGCGGGAATTGGGGATGAGCAGTTCTTC.

The V gene is TRBV19, the J gene TRBJ2-1, with 7 bases lining up with TRBD1. This CDR3 has 17 amino acids. After removal of 5 bases from V and 4 bases from J, the junction contained 14 bases not matched to a gene. CDR1 LNHDA and CDR2 SQIVND come from the germline V gene (reference sequence). CDR3 DNA: TGTGCCAGTAGTCCCGGACAGGCCAAGTCCCTTTACAATGAGCAGTTCTTC. Translation: CASSPGQAKSLYNEQFF.

The V and J genes are TRBV2 and TRBJ2-3; D is undetermined. The V and J ends lost 5 bases and 0 bases respectively, with 9 bases between them. CDR1 is SNHLY and CDR2 is FYNNEI in the germline V gene. This CDR3 has 14 amino acids. In DNA, the CDR3 is TGTGCCAGCAGTTCGTTAGCTAGCACAGATACGCAGTATTTT. The encoded protein is CASSSLASTDTQYF.

The chain carries TRBV7-9 and TRBJ1-1; no clear D gene. V was clipped by 3 bases and J by 10 bases, with 6 bases between them. CDR1 and CDR2 (germline): SEHNR, FQNEAQ (reference sequence). CDR3 length equals 10 residues. In DNA form, the CDR3 reads TGTGCCAGCAGCTTCAACATAGCTTTCTTT. Its protein is CASSFNIAFF.

This chain joins TRBV5-6 and TRBJ1-2, with 8 positions matching TRBD1. Unmatched junction bases numbered 4, after V lost 2 bases and J lost 4 bases. This CDR3 has 14 amino acids. Germline V lookup: CDR1 SGHDT, CDR2 YYEEEE. The CDR3 loop is CASSFTGGVYGYTF. In DNA form, the CDR3 reads TGTGCCAGCAGCTTCACAGGGGGGGTCTATGGCTACACCTTC.

This rearrangement joins TRBV5-6 to TRBJ1-2, with 8 bases lining up with TRBD1. The CDR3 covers 14 residues. The germline V gene encodes CDR1 SGHDT and CDR2 YYEEEE. The trim removed 4 bases at V and 8 bases at J, leaving 10 bases unmatched. The CDR3 sequence: CASSADREGVGYTF. Here the CDR3 DNA reads TGTGCCAGCAGCGCGGACAGGGAAGGTGTGGGCTACACCTTC.

This rearrangement joins TRBV7-3 to TRBJ2-3; D is undetermined. V lost 4 bases and J 2 bases, leaving 7 bases between the germline ends. The CDR3 covers 13 residues. The germline V gene has CDR1 SGHTA and CDR2 FQGTGA. Here the CDR3 reads CASSSHNTDTQYF. DNA for the CDR3: TGTGCCAGCAGCTCCCACAACACAGATACGCAGTATTTT. Drawing the rest from reference TRBV7-3 and TRBJ2-3, the complete variable domain is GAGVSQTPSNKVTEKGKYVELRCDPISGHTALYWYRQSLGQGPEFLIYFQGTGAADDSGLPNDRFFAVRPEGSVSTLKIQRTERGDSAVYLCASSSHNTDTQYFGPGTRLTVL.

The V and J genes are TRBV6-5 and TRBJ1-5; D possibly corresponds to TRBD1 (6 bases). This CDR3 contains 14 residues. Germline-derived CDR1 and CDR2 are MNHEY and SVGAGI. V was trimmed by 5 bases and J by 7 bases, leaving 15 bases between them. CDR3 loop: CASSKQGTGQPQHF. In DNA, the CDR3 is TGTGCCAGCAGTAAACAGGGTACGGGACAGCCCCAGCATTTT.

V usage is TRBV5-1 and J usage is TRBJ1-2; D may be TRBD1 (6 bases). This CDR3 contains 14 residues. V shed 2 bases and J shed 3 bases, with 11 bases lying between them. Germline V gene data show CDR1 as SGHRS and CDR2 as YFSETQ. The CDR3 loop is CASSFREGDYGYTF. The CDR3 bases are TGCGCCAGCAGCTTTCGGGAGGGGGACTATGGCTACACCTTC.

The chain carries TRBV7-2 and TRBJ1-2, with a weak D call TRBD1 (6 bases). The V end lost 2 bases, the J end lost 6 bases, and 19 bases lay between the germline ends. The CDR3 totals 16 residues. Germline V CDR1 and CDR2: SGHTA, FQGNSA. The CDR3 DNA sequence: TGTGCCAGCAGCTTATTTGTTCTCGGGGGGCCAGATGGCTACACCTTC. This translates into CASSLFVLGGPDGYTF.

The gene calls are TRBV13 and TRBJ2-3; D is perhaps TRBD1 (6 bases). The CDR3 sequence is 14 residues long. Germline values: CDR1 PRHDT, CDR2 FYEKMQ (reference sequence). Trimming stripped 4 bases from V and 0 bases from J, with 8 bases between. CDR3 coding DNA: TGTGCCAGCAGCTCGGACAGAAGCACAGATACGCAGTATTTT. Protein product: CASSSDRSTDTQYF.

The chain joins TRBV7-9 to TRBJ2-7, with 8 nucleotides matching TRBD2. J was trimmed by 0 bases and V by 4 bases; bases with no gene match: 8. Germline CDR1 is SEHNR and CDR2 is FQNEAQ (reference sequence). The CDR3 spans 16 residues. Here the CDR3 reads CASSSGPSGYSYEQYF. The CDR3, as DNA: TGTGCCAGCAGCTCTGGTCCTAGCGGGTACTCCTACGAGCAGTACTTC.

The chain is built from TRBV5-6 and TRBJ1-1; D call uncertain. Deletions cut 2 bases from V and 0 bases from J, with 8 bases between. This CDR3 has 14 amino acids. Germline-derived CDR1 and CDR2 are SGHDT and YYEEEE. The CDR3 spells CASSFSYMNTEAFF. CDR3 nucleotides: TGTGCCAGCAGCTTTTCTTATATGAACACTGAAGCTTTCTTT.

The chain links TRBV28 to TRBJ2-5; D ambiguous. The V gene lost 3 bases and the J gene lost 5 bases, with 4 bases spanning the gap. Per the germline V gene, CDR1 is MDHEN and CDR2 is SYDVKM. The CDR3 spans 11 residues. CDR3 loop: CASSFQETQYF. CDR3 in DNA: TGTGCCAGCAGTTTTCAGGAGACCCAGTACTTC. Full variable domain (remainder filled in from reference TRBV28 and TRBJ2-5): DVKVTQSSRYLVKRTGEKVFLECVQDMDHENMFWYRQDPGLGLRLIYFSYDVKMKEKGDIPEGYSVSREKKERFSLILESASTNQTSMYLCASSFQETQYFGPGTRLLVL.